The 18 T cell receptor beta chains in this list originate from one sample, sequenced in a study of CD8 T cells in ankylosing spondylitis. Via MiXCR, TCRdb re-called the 5' RACE reads, giving one row per CDR3 protein. The sample carries about 250,000 distinct CDR3 sequences, less than 9.5% recorded once. Input material: blood, either unsorted or a sorted T cell fraction (not recorded which). The receptors originated from a female donor with ankylosing spondylitis or in good health (not recorded which).

In its sample, this clonotype was seen many times. The chain uses TRBV28 and TRBJ2-1, with TRBD2 matching over 7 bases. The CDR3 is made up of 15 amino acids. J was trimmed by 9 bases and V by 6 bases; bases with no gene match: 14. The germline CDR1 and CDR2 sequences are MDHEN and SYDVKM. The CDR3 region is CASSQGEREDVEQFF. DNA for the CDR3: TGTGCCAGCAGCCAAGGGGAACGGGAGGACGTTGAGCAGTTCTTC.

Many counts were recorded for this clonotype. The chain's CDR3 is CASSQVGATLGDTQYF. CDR3 sequence (DNA): TGCGCCAGCAGCCAAGTGGGGGCCACCCTGGGGGATACGCAGTATTTT. J is TRBJ2-3 and V is TRBV4-1; a weak D match, TRBD1 (6 bases). Germline V gene sequence: CDR1 MGHRA, CDR2 YSYEKL. The length of the CDR3 is 16 residues. V lost 1 base to trimming and J lost 6 bases, with 17 bases between them.

This clonotype was counted many times. The J gene is TRBJ2-7, the V gene TRBV20-1; no firm D call. The CDR3 covers 13 residues. CDR1 and CDR2 from the germline V gene are DFQATT and SNEGSKA (reference sequence). The V end lost 2 bases, the J end lost 8 bases, and 16 bases lay between the germline ends. The CDR3 DNA reads as TGCAGTGCTAGAACCCACTCCCTGACCCAGCAGTACTTC. Its translation is CSARTHSLTQQYF.

This clonotype was seen many times. This chain connects TRBV7-9 to TRBJ1-1; D is unresolved. This CDR3 has 13 amino acids. V was pared by 4 bases and J by 2 bases, with 8 bases between. Germline V gene sequence: CDR1 SEHNR, CDR2 FQNEAQ (reference sequence). The CDR3 is CASSSALNTEAFF. For the CDR3, the DNA is TGTGCCAGCAGCTCGGCCCTCAACACTGAAGCTTTCTTT.

In its sample, this clonotype was seen many times. V and J are TRBV29-1 and TRBJ1-1, with D unclear. Germline V gives CDR1 SQVTM, CDR2 ANQGSEA. Trimming took 4 bases from V and 3 from J, leaving 12 bases between them. The CDR3 loop spans 13 amino acids. CDR3: CSVAHYGDTEAFF. CDR3 DNA: TGCAGCGTTGCCCATTACGGGGACACTGAAGCTTTCTTT.

This clonotype was found many times. As DNA, the CDR3 is TGTGCCAGCAGCTTAGCGCCCAAACCCTCTGGAAACACCATATATTTT. Its protein product is CASSLAPKPSGNTIYF. The chain links TRBV7-6 to TRBJ1-3; D ambiguous. V shed 0 bases and J shed 0 bases, with 9 bases lying between them. The CDR3 has 16 residues. Germline V gene sequence: CDR1 SGHVS, CDR2 FNYEAQ. The full variable domain, with the rest looked up from reference TRBV7-6 and TRBJ1-3, is GAGVSQSPRYKVTKRGQDVALRCDPISGHVSLYWYRQALGQGPEFLTYFNYEAQQDKSGLPNDRFSAERPEGSISTLTIQRTEQRDSAMYRCASSLAPKPSGNTIYFGEGSWLTVV.

This clonotype came up many times. The V gene is TRBV27, the J gene TRBJ2-2; D unresolved. The CDR3 consists of 13 residues. Looked up from germline, CDR1 is MNHEY and CDR2 is SMNVEV (reference sequence). The V gene lost 0 bases and the J gene lost 6 bases, with 5 bases spanning the gap. The CDR3 DNA reads as TGTGCCAGCAGTTTATCGTCGGCCGGGGAGCTGTTTTTT. Amino acids: CASSLSSAGELFF.

This clonotype was recorded many times. J is TRBJ2-3 and V is TRBV29-1, with D perhaps given as TRBD1 or TRBD2 (5 bases each). The V end lost 4 bases, the J end lost 5 bases, and 10 bases lay between the germline ends. The CDR3 is 12 residues long. Germline V lookup: CDR1 SQVTM, CDR2 ANQGSEA. The CDR3 sequence: CSVARERDTQYF. CDR3 bases: TGCAGCGTTGCCAGGGAGAGAGATACGCAGTATTTT.

This clonotype was counted ten times or more. The gene calls are TRBV12-3 or TRBV12-4 and TRBJ2-5; 7 nucleotides line up with TRBD1. Unmatched junction bases numbered 8, after V lost 4 bases and J lost 3 bases. CDR3 size: 15 residues. For the CDR3, the DNA is TGTGCCAGCAGTTCCTACAGGGGACCGAAAGAGACCCAGTACTTC. As protein: CASSSYRGPKETQYF.

This clonotype occurred many times. The rearrangement joins TRBV27 to TRBJ1-4, with a possible D match to TRBD1 (5 bases). From germline, CDR1 is MNHEY and CDR2 SMNVEV (reference sequence). Trimming left V 3 bases short and J 8 bases short, with 13 bases between. There are 14 residues in the CDR3. The CDR3: CASSLGGEGEKLFF. The CDR3 DNA reads as TGTGCCAGCAGTTTGGGGGGAGAGGGAGAAAAACTGTTTTTT.

This clonotype was picked up many times. The chain combines TRBV6-2 or TRBV6-3 with TRBJ2-1, with TRBD2 identical over 7 bases. The CDR3 loop spans 17 amino acids. Germline values: CDR1 MNHEY, CDR2 SVGEGT. Trimming removed 5 bases from V and 2 bases from J; junction bases left unmatched: 12. CDR3: CASSPRSAGVPYNEQFF. The CDR3 DNA reads TGTGCCAGCAGTCCCCGGAGTGCGGGAGTCCCCTACAATGAGCAGTTCTTC.

Points on this clonotype: This clone may be a read error of a much larger clone one base away. The chain is built from TRBV9 and TRBJ2-7; D is unresolved. Germline CDR1 and CDR2: SGDLS and YYNGEE. The CDR3 contains 14 residues. The CDR3: CASSISDSSYEQHF. CDR3 DNA: TGTGCCAGCAGCATCAGCGACTCCTCCTACGAGCAGCACTTC.

In this sample, this clonotype turned up many times. The chain employs TRBV10-3 and TRBJ1-1, with D unresolved. Deletions cut 4 bases from V and 7 bases from J, with 19 bases between. The CDR3 sequence is 15 residues long. Germline-derived CDR1 and CDR2 are ENHRY and SYGVKD. The CDR3: CAISVSGMAPREAFF. CDR3 coding DNA: TGTGCCATCAGTGTTTCCGGGATGGCCCCCCGTGAAGCTTTCTTT.

This chain links TRBV6-2 or TRBV6-3 with TRBJ2-2, with 8 positions matching TRBD1. The V segment lost 7 bases and the J segment 5 bases; nucleotides outside the gene matches: 9. The germline CDR1 and CDR2 sequences are MNHEY and SVGEGT. The CDR3 loop spans 15 amino acids. The CDR3 DNA follows: TGTGCCAGCACCCGACGGACAGGGCAGACCGGGGAGCTGTTTTTT. Encoded protein: CASTRRTGQTGELFF.

The chain combines TRBV28 with TRBJ2-1, with D perhaps matching TRBD2 (6 bases). Germline lookup yields CDR1 MDHEN and CDR2 SYDVKM. There are 14 residues in the CDR3. The chain's CDR3 is CVTSGDSTYNEQFF. CDR3 nucleotides: TGTGTCACCTCCGGGGACTCAACCTACAATGAGCAGTTCTTC.

At least ten counts were recorded for this clonotype. The V call is TRBV5-1, the J call TRBJ2-7; D is undetermined. The CDR3 is 15 amino acids. V was pared by 0 bases and J by 2 bases, with 12 bases between. Germline V gives CDR1 SGHRS, CDR2 YFSETQ. CDR3 DNA sequence: TGCGCCAGCAGCTTGGGGCCAGCGAGTACCTACGAGCAGTACTTC. Its translation: CASSLGPASTYEQYF.

This chain joins TRBV6-5 and TRBJ2-3; 8 bases agree with TRBD2. This CDR3 has 14 amino acids. The junction had 0 bases not matched to a gene; V was cut back by 3 bases and J by 1 base. Germline V gene data show CDR1 as MNHEY and CDR2 as SVGAGI. The CDR3 region has the DNA TGTGCCAGCAGTTATAGCGGGGGCACAGATACGCAGTATTTT. This encodes CASSYSGGTDTQYF.

Note on this clonotype: This may stem from a read error, because a much larger clone lies one nucleotide away. The CDR3 is CASSPRTGEAEAFF. In nucleotides, the CDR3 is TGTGCCAGTAGTCCCAGGACAGGGGAAGCTGAAGCTTTCTTT. This chain uses TRBV19 with TRBJ1-1, with 9 bases aligning to TRBD1. CDR3 length: 14 residues. V trimming: 5 bases; J trimming: 6 bases; junction bases outside the gene matches: 7. Germline CDR1 and CDR2: LNHDA and SQIVND (reference sequence). Full variable domain (rest looked up from reference TRBV19 and TRBJ1-1): DGGITQSPKYLFRKEGQNVTLSCEQNLNHDAMYWYRQDPGQGLRLIYYSQIVNDFQKGDIAEGYSVSREKKESFPLTVTSAQKNPTAFYLCASSPRTGEAEAFFGQGTRLTVV.